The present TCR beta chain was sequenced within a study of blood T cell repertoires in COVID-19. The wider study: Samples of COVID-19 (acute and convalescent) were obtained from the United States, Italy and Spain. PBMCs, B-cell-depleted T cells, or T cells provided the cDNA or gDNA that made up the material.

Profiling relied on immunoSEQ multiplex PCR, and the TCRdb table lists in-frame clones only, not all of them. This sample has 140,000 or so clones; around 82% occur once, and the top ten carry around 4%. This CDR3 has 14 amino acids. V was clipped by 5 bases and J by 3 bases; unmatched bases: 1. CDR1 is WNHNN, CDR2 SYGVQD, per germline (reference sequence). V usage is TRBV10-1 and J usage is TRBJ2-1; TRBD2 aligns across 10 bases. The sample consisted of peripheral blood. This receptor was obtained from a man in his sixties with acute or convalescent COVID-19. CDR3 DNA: TGCGCCAGCAGTCCTAGCGGGAGCTACAATGAGCAGTTCTTC. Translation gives CASSPSGSYNEQFF.